This is a list of T cell receptor beta chains from one sample in a study of T cells in Graves' hyperthyroidism and ophthalmopathy. TCRdb re-analysed the multiplex PCR reads in MiXCR, keeping a single row per CDR3 protein. This sample yields some 700,000 distinct CDR3 sequences, of which roughly 17% are seen a single time; about a sixth belongs to the top ten. Input material: blood. The receptors stem from a man between 50 and 59 years old with Graves' hyperthyroidism. Both conserved end residues are part of each CDR3. Each record gives: clone size, D gene, J gene, V gene, CDR3 protein, CDR3 DNA. D genes are given only for firm matches. For some rows the clone size is stated as once, few or many, or as a class when expanded; others skip it.

abundance: .; d_gene: TRBD2; j_gene: TRBJ2-2; v_gene: TRBV12-3/TRBV12-4; CDR3aa: CARGMGTSGTPNTGELFF; CDR3nt: TGTGCCAGGGGGATGGGGACTAGCGGGACCCCGAACACCGGGGAGCTGTTTTTT
abundance: .; d_gene: .; j_gene: TRBJ1-2; v_gene: TRBV9; CDR3aa: CASSVGGHGYTF; CDR3nt: TGTGCCAGCAGCGTAGGCGGTCATGGCTACACCTTC
abundance: many; d_gene: .; j_gene: TRBJ1-5; v_gene: TRBV12-3/TRBV12-4; CDR3aa: CASTLGGVDQPQHF; CDR3nt: TGTGCCAGCACCCTTGGAGGGGTAGATCAGCCCCAGCATTTT
abundance: .; d_gene: .; j_gene: TRBJ2-7; v_gene: TRBV5-1; CDR3aa: CASRAKAVSYTGYYYEQYF; CDR3nt: TGCGCCAGCCGAGCTAAGGCCGTCTCGTATACGGGATACTACTACGAGCAGTACTTC
abundance: few; d_gene: TRBD2; j_gene: TRBJ2-3; v_gene: TRBV29-1; CDR3aa: CSVDGTSGRPDRTDTQYF; CDR3nt: TGCAGCGTTGACGGGACTAGCGGGAGGCCCGATCGCACAGATACGCAGTATTTT
abundance: many; d_gene: .; j_gene: TRBJ2-7; v_gene: TRBV11-2; CDR3aa: CASRQIGGGPIYEQYF; CDR3nt: TGTGCCAGCAGACAAATTGGTGGGGGACCTATCTACGAGCAGTACTTC
abundance: .; d_gene: .; j_gene: TRBJ1-1; v_gene: TRBV3-1; CDR3aa: CASTPGLNTEASF; CDR3nt: TGTGCCAGCACCCCGGGCCTGAACACTGAAGCTTCCTTT
abundance: few; d_gene: .; j_gene: TRBJ1-1; v_gene: TRBV5-1; CDR3aa: CASLTVGGTEAFF; CDR3nt: TGCGCCAGTCTGACCGTGGGGGGCACTGAAGCTTTCTTT
abundance: few; d_gene: .; j_gene: TRBJ1-1; v_gene: TRBV28; CDR3aa: CASSRAGAFHTEAFF; CDR3nt: TGTGCCAGCAGCCGAGCAGGGGCATTTCACACTGAAGCTTTCTTT
abundance: few; d_gene: TRBD1; j_gene: TRBJ1-5; v_gene: TRBV20-1; CDR3aa: CSARTGGTSQPQHF; CDR3nt: TGCAGTGCTCGGACAGGGGGCACCTCTCAGCCCCAGCATTTT
abundance: .; d_gene: .; j_gene: TRBJ2-2; v_gene: TRBV18; CDR3aa: CASSPLGGRDTGELFF; CDR3nt: TGTGCCAGCTCACCACTAGGGGGGCGCGACACCGGGGAGCTGTTTTTT
abundance: once; d_gene: .; j_gene: TRBJ1-1; v_gene: TRBV6-2/TRBV6-3; CDR3aa: CASSYSLGVGTEAFF; CDR3nt: TGTGCCAGCAGTTACTCGTTGGGCGTTGGCACTGAAGCTTTCTTT
abundance: few; d_gene: TRBD2; j_gene: TRBJ2-2; v_gene: TRBV6-2/TRBV6-3; CDR3aa: CASRTSGSRSGELFF; CDR3nt: TGTGCCAGCAGAACTAGCGGGAGTAGGTCCGGGGAGCTGTTTTTT
abundance: few; d_gene: TRBD2; j_gene: TRBJ2-7; v_gene: TRBV6-5; CDR3aa: CASSYSQGGFYEQYF; CDR3nt: TGTGCCAGCAGTTACAGCCAGGGAGGGTTTTACGAGCAGTACTTC
abundance: few; d_gene: .; j_gene: TRBJ2-3; v_gene: TRBV19; CDR3aa: CASSIGGGGTDTQYF; CDR3nt: TGTGCCAGTAGTATAGGGGGCGGGGGCACAGATACGCAGTATTTT
abundance: many; d_gene: TRBD1; j_gene: TRBJ2-7; v_gene: TRBV6-1; CDR3aa: CASGQGDQGEQYF; CDR3nt: TGTGCCAGTGGACAGGGCGATCAGGGCGAGCAGTACTTC
abundance: .; d_gene: TRBD1; j_gene: TRBJ1-3; v_gene: TRBV27; CDR3aa: CASSFRGRGNTIYF; CDR3nt: TGTGCCAGCAGTTTCAGGGGGCGCGGAAACACCATATATTTT
abundance: many; d_gene: TRBD1; j_gene: TRBJ2-1; v_gene: TRBV6-1; CDR3aa: CASSGVRGRLWEQFF; CDR3nt: TGTGCCAGCAGTGGGGTCAGGGGGCGCTTATGGGAGCAGTTCTTC
abundance: few; d_gene: TRBD1; j_gene: TRBJ1-5; v_gene: TRBV19; CDR3aa: CASRQTGGAQPQHF; CDR3nt: TGTGCCAGTAGACAGACAGGGGGCGCACAGCCCCAGCATTTT
abundance: many; d_gene: .; j_gene: TRBJ1-3; v_gene: TRBV9; CDR3aa: CASSVDPLSGNTIYF; CDR3nt: TGTGCCAGCAGCGTAGACCCCCTTTCTGGAAACACCATATATTTT
abundance: many; d_gene: .; j_gene: TRBJ2-2; v_gene: TRBV19; CDR3aa: CASSRSSGTPNTGELFF; CDR3nt: TGTGCCAGTAGTAGATCTTCCGGGACACCCAACACCGGGGAGCTGTTTTTT
abundance: .; d_gene: .; j_gene: TRBJ2-7; v_gene: TRBV19; CDR3aa: CASSSLSAYEQYF; CDR3nt: TGTGCCAGTAGCTCCCTGTCCGCGTACGAGCAGTACTTC
abundance: few; d_gene: TRBD2; j_gene: TRBJ2-1; v_gene: TRBV7-2; CDR3aa: CASSLSAGDGEQFF; CDR3nt: TGTGCCAGCAGCTTAAGCGCGGGAGATGGTGAGCAGTTCTTC
abundance: few; d_gene: TRBD2; j_gene: TRBJ2-1; v_gene: TRBV27; CDR3aa: CASHTSGRAGEQFF; CDR3nt: TGTGCCAGCCATACTAGCGGGAGGGCCGGGGAGCAGTTCTTC
abundance: many; d_gene: TRBD2; j_gene: TRBJ2-7; v_gene: TRBV28; CDR3aa: CASSRTSGSYEQYF; CDR3nt: TGTGCCAGCAGCCGGACTAGCGGGAGTTACGAGCAGTACTTC
abundance: many; d_gene: .; j_gene: TRBJ2-5; v_gene: TRBV18; CDR3aa: CASSPPGLVSGETQYF; CDR3nt: TGTGCCAGCTCACCGCCAGGGTTGGTATCTGGAGAGACCCAGTACTTC
abundance: many; d_gene: TRBD2; j_gene: TRBJ2-1; v_gene: TRBV9; CDR3aa: CASSVTSGGDEQFF; CDR3nt: TGTGCCAGCAGCGTTACTAGCGGGGGCGATGAGCAGTTCTTC
abundance: many; d_gene: .; j_gene: TRBJ1-1; v_gene: TRBV27; CDR3aa: CASSLKSPVNTEAFF; CDR3nt: TGTGCCAGCAGTTTAAAGAGCCCGGTGAACACTGAAGCTTTCTTT
abundance: .; d_gene: TRBD2; j_gene: TRBJ2-1; v_gene: TRBV5-4; CDR3aa: CASSWTSGLYNEQFF; CDR3nt: TGTGCCAGCAGCTGGACTAGCGGACTTTACAATGAGCAGTTCTTC
abundance: .; d_gene: .; j_gene: TRBJ2-7; v_gene: TRBV19; CDR3aa: CASSFRRDSYEQYF; CDR3nt: TGTGCCAGTAGCTTCCGGCGGGACTCCTACGAGCAGTACTTC